The 26 T cell receptor beta chains listed next were all sequenced from one sample in a study of cytomegalovirus exposure and HLA in healthy donors. The PCR had 60 Vbeta and 13 Jbeta primers. This table comes from immunoSEQ multiplex PCR, and its TCRdb copy is limited to in-frame clones, with some not included. The top ten clones hold 2.4% of a sample with 100,000 to 150,000 clones, 64% of them seen once. The sample was PBMCs. Receptors originate from a woman aged 40 to 49 in good health and CMV-seronegative.

The rearrangement uses TRBV7-2 and TRBJ1-4; D gene unclear. Germline CDR1 reads SGHTA; CDR2 reads FQGNSA. Between the trimmed V and J ends, which lost 8 bases and 5 bases, there was a span of 18 bases. CDR3 length equals 15 residues. Written as DNA, the CDR3 is TGTGCCAGCGGTAGCACCGGGAAACGAAATGAAAAACTGTTTTTT. Translating gives CASGSTGKRNEKLFF.

V gene TRBV7-2 combines with J gene TRBJ1-1; D may be TRBD1 (6 bases). The CDR3 extends over 14 amino acids. CDR1 and CDR2 from the germline V gene are SGHTA and FQGNSA. Trimming took off 5 bases at V and 0 bases at J, with 10 bases between the two ends. CDR3 sequence: CASSLRTVNTEAFF. CDR3 sequence (DNA): TGTGCCAGCAGCCTCCGGACAGTGAACACTGAAGCTTTCTTT.

CDR3 sequence: CASSPTGIVTDTQYF. DNA for the CDR3: TGTGCCAGTAGCCCGACAGGGATTGTCACAGATACGCAGTATTTT. V is TRBV19 and J is TRBJ2-3; 7 positions agree with TRBD1. With V trimmed by 6 bases and J by 2 bases, 8 bases remained unmatched. The CDR3 runs 15 residues. Germline CDR1 reads LNHDA; CDR2 reads SQIVND (reference sequence).

The V call is TRBV25-1, the J call TRBJ2-2; 9 positions agree with TRBD2. The CDR3 has 16 amino acids. V shed 8 bases and J 0 bases; nucleotides not matched to a gene: 7. Germline loops: CDR1 MGHDK, CDR2 SYGVNS. CDR3 amino acids: CASGGGLAPNTGELFF. The CDR3 coding sequence is TGTGCCAGCGGGGGGGGACTAGCCCCGAACACCGGGGAGCTGTTTTTT. Together with reference TRBV25-1 and TRBJ2-2, the CDR3 gives the full variable domain: EADIYQTPRYLVIGTGKKITLECSQTMGHDKMYWYQQDPGMELHLIHYSYGVNSTEKGDLSSESTVSRIRTEHFPLTLESARPSHTSQYLCASGGGLAPNTGELFFGEGSRLTVL.

This chain uses TRBV4-1 with TRBJ2-7; a possible D gene is TRBD1 (5 bases). The V gene lost 0 bases and the J gene lost 2 bases, with 20 bases spanning the gap. The CDR3 consists of 18 residues. CDR1 is MGHRA, CDR2 YSYEKL, per germline. CDR3 sequence: CASSQDRITGASTYEQYF. CDR3 in DNA: TGCGCCAGCAGCCAAGATCGGATAACAGGTGCATCCACCTACGAGCAGTACTTC.

This clone was seen a handful of times. V is TRBV19 and J is TRBJ2-3, with D uncertain. V was cut by 4 bases and J by 2 bases, with 10 bases left in between. There are 14 residues in the CDR3. Per the germline V gene, CDR1 is LNHDA and CDR2 is SQIVND (reference sequence). Written as DNA, the CDR3 is TGTGCCAGTAGTAGAGAAATTCTCACAGATACGCAGTATTTT. It yields the protein CASSREILTDTQYF.

This clone showed up just once. V usage is TRBV5-1 and J usage is TRBJ2-5; TRBD1 is a possible D gene (5 bases). Germline V gene data show CDR1 as SGHRS and CDR2 as YFSETQ. Trimming cost V 0 bases and J 0 bases, with 12 bases left between them. This CDR3 is 16 amino acids long. The CDR3 sequence: CASSLGQSPYQETQYF. CDR3 DNA sequence: TGCGCCAGCAGCTTGGGACAGTCCCCGTACCAAGAGACCCAGTACTTC.

The V and J genes are TRBV7-2 and TRBJ2-3, with TRBD2 as a possible D gene (7 bases). Deletions cut 4 bases from V and 2 bases from J, with 10 bases between. The germline CDR1 and CDR2 sequences are SGHTA and FQGNSA. This CDR3 contains 14 residues. CDR3 amino acids: CASSSGGPTDTQYF. The CDR3, as DNA: TGTGCCAGCAGCTCCGGGGGGCCCACAGATACGCAGTATTTT.

The V call is TRBV15, the J call TRBJ1-4, with 10 bases matching TRBD1. Germline trimming cut 3 bases from V and 7 bases from J; bases unmatched to any gene: 5. From germline, CDR1 is LNHNV and CDR2 YYDKDF (reference sequence). This CDR3 comprises 15 residues. CDR3 coding DNA: TGTGCCACCAGCAGCCCGGGACAGGGGCTTGAAAAACTGTTTTTT. This sequence encodes CATSSPGQGLEKLFF.

This clone has only a few counts. The gene calls are TRBV6-1 and TRBJ1-5; D unresolved. The CDR3 has 15 residues. The V end lost 8 bases, the J end lost 2 bases, and 16 bases lay between the germline ends. Germline assignment: CDR1 MNHNS and CDR2 SASEGT. The CDR3 nucleotides are TGTGCCAGCGGAGCCTTGGGTGAGGGCAATCAGCCCCAGCATTTT. It encodes CASGALGEGNQPQHF.

For the CDR3, the DNA is TGTGCCAGCCCCGGACAGGGAAGGGAAGCTTTCTTT. It is translated as CASPGQGREAFF. The genes are TRBV6-1 and TRBJ1-1; 8 bases fit TRBD1. The CDR3 has 12 amino acids. V gave up 8 bases and J gave up 8 bases; unmatched junction bases: 7. Per germline, CDR1 MNHNS and CDR2 SASEGT.

This clone was picked up a small number of times. This sequence joins TRBV2 and TRBJ1-1; D perhaps matches TRBD1 (5 bases). Per germline, CDR1 SNHLY and CDR2 FYNNEI. V lost 4 bases to trimming and J lost 8 bases, with 20 bases between them. The length of the CDR3 is 15 residues. The chain's CDR3 is CASSAKGWGLGEAFF. CDR3 DNA: TGTGCCAGCAGTGCAAAGGGGTGGGGATTAGGGGAAGCTTTCTTT.

Written as DNA, the CDR3 is TGTGCCAGCGATCGAGGCAGGGGTTTATACTATGGCTACACCTTC. This codes for CASDRGRGLYYGYTF. This sequence joins TRBV6-1 and TRBJ1-2; a possible D gene is TRBD1 (6 bases). Per the germline V gene, CDR1 is MNHNS and CDR2 is SASEGT. This CDR3 spans 15 amino acids. V lost 8 bases, J lost 3 bases, and 19 bases lay in between.

This clone was seen more than once but under ten times. The chain has TRBV5-1 and TRBJ2-5; weak D call: TRBD2 (6 bases). The CDR3 totals 16 residues. With 4 bases removed from V and 1 base from J, the gap between germline ends came to 17 bases. Germline CDR1 SGHRS, CDR2 YFSETQ. The CDR3 loop reads CASSGGRGLGQETQYF. CDR3 DNA sequence: TGCGCCAGCAGCGGGGGTCGGGGGTTAGGCCAAGAGACCCAGTACTTC.

The CDR3: CASSLGSGQGMEQYF. DNA for the CDR3: TGTGCCAGCAGCTTGGGCTCCGGACAGGGAATGGAGCAGTACTTC. This rearrangement joins TRBV5-4 to TRBJ2-7; TRBD1 matches 8 bases. The V gene end was trimmed by 0 bases and the J gene end by 7 bases; junction bases not matched to a gene: 9. This CDR3 is 15 amino acids long. Germline lookup yields CDR1 SGHNT and CDR2 YYREEE (reference sequence).

This chain joins TRBV7-3 and TRBJ1-1, with D uncertain. V gave up 0 bases and J gave up 4 bases, with 6 bases separating them. CDR3 size: 13 residues. The V gene's germline CDR1 is SGHTA and CDR2 FQGTGA. DNA for the CDR3: TGTGCCAGCAGCTTAACGCACGGCACTGAAGCTTTCTTT. Translated, it gives CASSLTHGTEAFF. The full variable domain, its missing parts supplied by reference TRBV7-3 and TRBJ1-1, is GAGVSQTPSNKVTEKGKYVELRCDPISGHTALYWYRQSLGQGPEFLIYFQGTGAADDSGLPNDRFFAVRPEGSVSTLKIQRTERGDSAVYLCASSLTHGTEAFFGQGTRLTVV.

V is TRBV11-2 and J is TRBJ2-1; 13 positions match TRBD2. This CDR3 region has 15 residues. After removal of 5 bases from V and 5 bases from J, the junction contained 3 bases not matched to a gene. The germline V gene encodes CDR1 SGHAT and CDR2 FQNNGV. The CDR3 region has the DNA TGTGCCAGCAGCGCTACTAGCGGGGGGGACAATGAGCAGTTCTTC. Its protein product is CASSATSGGDNEQFF.

This chain joins TRBV19 and TRBJ2-7, with D possibly TRBD1 on 6 matching bases. Trimming removed 4 bases from V and 4 bases from J, with 11 bases in between. Germline lookup yields CDR1 LNHDA and CDR2 SQIVND (reference sequence). This CDR3 region has 13 residues. CDR3 loop: CASSNPTGYEQYF. The CDR3 DNA is TGTGCCAGTAGTAATCCGACAGGATACGAGCAGTACTTC.

The J gene is TRBJ2-1, the V gene TRBV9; D ambiguous. The CDR3 has 15 residues. Trimming cost V 2 bases and J 6 bases, with 15 bases left between them. Looked up from germline, CDR1 is SGDLS and CDR2 is YYNGEE. The CDR3, as DNA: TGTGCCAGCAGCGTGGGCCTCGAGCTTCTCAATGAGCAGTTCTTC. Protein sequence: CASSVGLELLNEQFF. The full variable domain, in which reference TRBV9 and TRBJ2-1 provide the parts outside the CDR3, is DSGVTQTPKHLITATGQRVTLRCSPRSGDLSVYWYQQSLDQGLQFLIQYYNGEERAKGNILERFSAQQFPDLHSELNLSSLELGDSALYFCASSVGLELLNEQFFGPGTRLTVL.

The chain recombines TRBV6-5 with TRBJ2-7, with 9 positions matching TRBD2. This CDR3 comprises 14 residues. Per the germline V gene, CDR1 is MNHEY and CDR2 is SVGAGI. V shed 6 bases, J shed 4 bases, and the junction held 7 bases outside the gene matches. The CDR3 DNA sequence: TGTGCCAGCAGGAGCGGGGGGCCAAGGTACGAGCAGTACTTC. Its translation: CASRSGGPRYEQYF.

V usage is TRBV6-5 and J usage is TRBJ2-7; unclear D gene. The CDR3 sequence is 14 residues long. Germline assignment: CDR1 MNHEY and CDR2 SVGAGI. Trimming took 0 bases from V and 0 from J, leaving 6 bases between them. DNA of the CDR3: TGTGCCAGCAGTTACTCCTTGAGCTCCTACGAGCAGTACTTC. Amino acid sequence: CASSYSLSSYEQYF.

The rearrangement joins TRBV4-3 to TRBJ1-2; the D is unclear. In germline, CDR1 is LGHNA, CDR2 YSLEER. Trimming removed 2 bases at V and 5 bases at J, with 15 bases between. The CDR3 has 15 residues. The CDR3 sequence is CASSQTPVWAYGYTF. The CDR3 DNA reads as TGCGCCAGCAGCCAAACCCCCGTGTGGGCTTATGGCTACACCTTC.

The chain combines TRBV7-9 with TRBJ2-1, with 8 bases aligning to TRBD1. V lost 5 bases to trimming and J lost 5 bases; unmatched junction nucleotides: 8. This CDR3 comprises 15 residues. The germline CDR1 and CDR2 sequences are SEHNR and FQNEAQ (reference sequence). This CDR3 is CASSPDRGPNNEQFF. In DNA form, the CDR3 reads TGTGCCAGCAGCCCAGACAGGGGACCAAACAATGAGCAGTTCTTC.

This sequence joins TRBV19 and TRBJ2-7, with a tentative D call TRBD1 (5 bases). Trimming removed 8 bases from V and 0 bases from J, with 8 bases in between. CDR1 is LNHDA, CDR2 SQIVND, per germline (reference sequence). This CDR3 spans 12 amino acids. The CDR3 is CASGQGSYEQYF. CDR3 DNA sequence: TGTGCCAGTGGTCAGGGCTCCTACGAGCAGTACTTC.

This clone came up a few times. The chain has TRBV6-5 and TRBJ2-7; D possibly corresponds to TRBD1 (5 bases). Deletions cut 5 bases from V and 3 bases from J, with 11 bases between. There are 13 residues in the CDR3. Germline values: CDR1 MNHEY, CDR2 SVGAGI. The CDR3 sequence: CASSDSLNYEQYF. The CDR3 region has the DNA TGTGCCAGCAGTGACAGTCTAAACTACGAGCAGTACTTC.

V usage is TRBV5-6 and J usage is TRBJ1-2; 11 positions match TRBD1. Germline V gene lookup returns CDR1 SGHDT and CDR2 YYEEEE. V shed 4 bases, J shed 8 bases, and the junction held 10 bases outside the gene matches. The CDR3 is made up of 15 amino acids. The DNA for the CDR3 is TGTGCCAGCAGCGAGGACAGGGGGCTCGGTGAAGGCTACACCTTC. Amino acids: CASSEDRGLGEGYTF.